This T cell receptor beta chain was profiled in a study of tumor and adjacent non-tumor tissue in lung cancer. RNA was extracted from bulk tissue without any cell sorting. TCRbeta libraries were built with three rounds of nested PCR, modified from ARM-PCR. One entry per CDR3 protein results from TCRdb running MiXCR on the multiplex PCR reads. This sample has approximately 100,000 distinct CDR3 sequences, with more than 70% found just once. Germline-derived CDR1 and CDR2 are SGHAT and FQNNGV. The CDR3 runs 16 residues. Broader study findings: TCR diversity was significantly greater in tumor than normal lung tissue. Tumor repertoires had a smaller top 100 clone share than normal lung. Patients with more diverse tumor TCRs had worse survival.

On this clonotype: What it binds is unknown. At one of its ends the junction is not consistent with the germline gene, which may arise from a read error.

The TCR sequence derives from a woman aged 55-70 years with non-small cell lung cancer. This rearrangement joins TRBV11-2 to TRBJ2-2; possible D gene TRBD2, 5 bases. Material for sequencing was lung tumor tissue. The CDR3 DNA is TGTTCCAGGAGCTTAGTATTGGCGGCGCACACCGGGGAGCTTTTTTTT. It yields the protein CSRSLVLAAHTGELFF.